This T cell receptor beta chain was observed in a study of blood T cell repertoires in COVID-19. This table comes from immunoSEQ multiplex PCR, and its TCRdb copy is limited to in-frame clones, with some not included. The data hold under 250,000 clones, with 70% to 90% observed a single time. The clonotype comes from a man in his fifties with COVID-19, enrolled during active disease. What was sequenced was peripheral blood.

CDR3 residues: CASSQDGGNYGYTF. Here the CDR3 DNA reads TGCGCCAGCAGCCAAGATGGGGGGAACTATGGCTACACCTTC. The J gene is TRBJ1-2, the V gene TRBV4-1; possibly TRBD1 for D (5 bases). V lost 0 bases and J lost 2, with 7 bases in between. Germline CDR1 and CDR2: MGHRA and YSYEKL. The CDR3 totals 14 residues.